This TCR beta chain was documented in a study of multiple sclerosis patients with progressive multifocal leukoencephalopathy (dated by TCRdb to the late 2010s). Study-wide context: Four to six MS patients treated with natalizumab who did not develop PML were sampled longitudinally as controls. Two natalizumab-treated patients who later developed PML were followed longitudinally from before therapy through 6 and 12 months to PML onset. The study aimed to detect JC virus-specific or public T-cell expansions arising at the time of PML onset. Peripheral T and B cells were examined in MS patients who went on to develop PML (4 under natalizumab, 1 after alemtuzumab) as well as in treated patients who did not.

Amplification of TRB CDR3 regions from genomic DNA was performed at survey-level depth using the immunoSEQ two-step multiplex PCR. To estimate template counts and remove amplification bias, each PCR was spiked with synthetic inline TR CDR3 controls covering all V-J pairings. Reads were processed so that amplification and sequencing bias were reduced, and quantification was performed against synthetic TR CDR3 analogs. Processing in the source paper ran as follows. Raw data were processed in ImmunoSEQ Analyzer, with out-of-frame sequences and CDR3s containing stop codons removed, and gene names were assigned according to IMGT nomenclature. Repertoire diversity was summarized as normalized Shannon entropy, defined as 1 minus Pielou's evenness. TRB sequences were treated as identical only when sharing V gene, J gene and CDR3. Public PML clonotypes were CDR3s shared by two or more PML-onset samples but absent earlier, in controls, and in public databases. Skylign with the observed count method was used to analyze CDR3 amino acid composition at each position. Entries here come from immuneACCESS through TCRdb and include only in-frame sequences with V and J called. Some clones fail to appear in such tables; in the studies checked, an unresolved V gene covers under half of the shortfall, and the cause of the remainder is unknown. Clonal size and the V and J genes are those of that table, whereas D and trimming came from the DNA. The sample table lists roughly 31,000 clones, over 75% of them with a count of one. The top ten hold approximately 1.5% of the sample.

Reading the label with the study, this specimen's time point is: before natalizumab initiation. Interferon beta had previously been received by all listed patients, and all PML patients were female. T0 blood samples were collected before the first natalizumab infusion. Ficoll-Hypaque density gradient centrifugation was used to isolate peripheral blood mononuclear cells. Paper-wide results and their limitations: When PML developed, no shared TRBV or TRBJ gene usage and no preferred TRBV-TRBJ pairings were found. Because the cohort was small and descriptive, it remained unclear whether the findings reflect JC virus infection or general immunocompromise. In most PML patients, lower normalized Shannon entropy suggested less diverse TRB repertoires, while the natalizumab-treated controls had values close to 1. TRB clones with frequency above 0.5% were observed only in PML patients, but the clones expanded at PML onset were found to be already present before and during natalizumab therapy. Analysis was limited to peripheral blood, even though cerebrospinal fluid or brain lymphocytes might be more informative for natalizumab-associated PML.

The germline V and J ends show losses of 3 bases and 4 bases respectively, and no gene match explains 11 bases of the junction. CDR1 LNHDA and CDR2 SQIVND are derived from the germline V gene (reference sequence). The CDR3 runs 17 amino acids, cysteine and phenylalanine included. Just CDR3 DNA is preserved here, 51 bases in frame from base 1. Comment on this clone: What antigen it recognizes has not been identified. Per-nucleotide qualities are absent, and no much larger clonotype sits a single base away.

The chain was built from TRBV19 and TRBJ1-3, and 8 bases in between align with TRBD1. This receptor was identified in a human donor with multiple sclerosis. The sequencing input was PBMCs. Here is the DNA: TGTGCCAGTAGTATCCAACGACAGGGGAGAGACGGAAACACCATATATTTT. Its translation reads: CASSIQRQGRDGNTIYF.